This T cell receptor (beta chain) was identified in a study of T cells in Graves' hyperthyroidism and ophthalmopathy. Turning to the study itself: Blood from the periphery was taken at initial diagnosis, before any treatment. Notes on the study in general: A 13 V-J signature model discriminated ophthalmopathy versus stable hyperthyroidism. Most clonotypes expanded in the thyroid (above 0.001) were also present in blood.

As concerns this clonotype: Its antigen is unknown.

Patients showing uncontrolled infection, other autoimmune disease, pregnancy or lactation were ineligible. RNA transcripts provided the source from which TCR beta CDR3 regions were amplified. The HTBI set primed first-round TCR CDR3 RT-PCR. One entry per CDR3 protein results from TCRdb running MiXCR on the multiplex PCR reads. Among hundreds of thousands of distinct CDR3 sequences listed, roughly 17% were seen once. Sequencing was performed on blood. The sequence derives from a woman between 25 and 40 years old with Graves' hyperthyroidism.

The CDR3 DNA reads as TGTGCCAGCAGCTCCTTAACCGGAGGGGGAAACACCATATATTTT. Its protein is CASSSLTGGGNTIYF. The chain links TRBV7-9 to TRBJ1-3; no firm D call. Trimming stripped 4 bases from V and 4 bases from J, with 14 bases between. The CDR3 totals 15 residues. Per the germline V gene, CDR1 is SEHNR and CDR2 is FQNEAQ (reference sequence).